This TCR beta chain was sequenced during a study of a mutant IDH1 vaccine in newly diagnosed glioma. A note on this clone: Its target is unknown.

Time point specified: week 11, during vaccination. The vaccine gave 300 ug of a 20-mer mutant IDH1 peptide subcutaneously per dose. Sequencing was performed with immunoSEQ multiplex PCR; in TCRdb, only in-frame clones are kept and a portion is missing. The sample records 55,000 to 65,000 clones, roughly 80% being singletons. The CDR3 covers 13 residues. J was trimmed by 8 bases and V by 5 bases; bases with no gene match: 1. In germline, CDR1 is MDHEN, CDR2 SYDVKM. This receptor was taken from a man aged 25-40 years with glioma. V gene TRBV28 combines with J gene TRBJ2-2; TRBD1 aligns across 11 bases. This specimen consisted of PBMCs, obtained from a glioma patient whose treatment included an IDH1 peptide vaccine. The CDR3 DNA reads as TGTGCCAGCAGTGGGACAGGGGGAGGGGAGCTGTTTTTT. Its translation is CASSGTGGGELFF.